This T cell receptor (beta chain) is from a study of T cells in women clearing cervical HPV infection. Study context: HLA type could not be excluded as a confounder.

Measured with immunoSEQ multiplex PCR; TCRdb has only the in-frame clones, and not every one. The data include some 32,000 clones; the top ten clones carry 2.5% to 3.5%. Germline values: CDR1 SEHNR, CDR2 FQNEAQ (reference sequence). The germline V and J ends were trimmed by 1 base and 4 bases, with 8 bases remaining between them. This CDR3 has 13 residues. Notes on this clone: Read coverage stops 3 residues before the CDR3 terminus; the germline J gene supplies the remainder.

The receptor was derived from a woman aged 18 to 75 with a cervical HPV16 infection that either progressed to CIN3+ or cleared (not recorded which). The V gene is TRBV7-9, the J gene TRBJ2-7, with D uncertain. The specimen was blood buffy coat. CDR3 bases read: TGTGCCAGCAGCTTAGAAATAAGGTACGAG. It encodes CASSLEIRYE. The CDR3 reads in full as CASSLEIRYEQYF.